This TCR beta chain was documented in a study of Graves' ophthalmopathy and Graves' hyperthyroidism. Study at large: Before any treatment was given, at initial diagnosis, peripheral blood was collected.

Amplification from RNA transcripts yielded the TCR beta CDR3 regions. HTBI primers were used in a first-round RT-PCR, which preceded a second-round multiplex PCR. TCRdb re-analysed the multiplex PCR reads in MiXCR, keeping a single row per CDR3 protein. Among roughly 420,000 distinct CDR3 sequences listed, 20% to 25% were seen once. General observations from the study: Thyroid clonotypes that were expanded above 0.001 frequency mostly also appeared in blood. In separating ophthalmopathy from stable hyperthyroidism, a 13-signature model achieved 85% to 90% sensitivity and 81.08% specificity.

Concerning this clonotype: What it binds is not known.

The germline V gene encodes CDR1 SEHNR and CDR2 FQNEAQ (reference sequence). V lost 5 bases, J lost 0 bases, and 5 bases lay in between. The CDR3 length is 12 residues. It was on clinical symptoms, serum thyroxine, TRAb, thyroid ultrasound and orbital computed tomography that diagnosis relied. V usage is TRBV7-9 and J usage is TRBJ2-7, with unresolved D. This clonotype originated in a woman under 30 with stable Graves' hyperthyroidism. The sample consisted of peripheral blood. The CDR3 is CASSAHSYEQYF. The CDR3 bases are TGTGCCAGCAGCGCTCACTCCTACGAGCAGTACTTC.